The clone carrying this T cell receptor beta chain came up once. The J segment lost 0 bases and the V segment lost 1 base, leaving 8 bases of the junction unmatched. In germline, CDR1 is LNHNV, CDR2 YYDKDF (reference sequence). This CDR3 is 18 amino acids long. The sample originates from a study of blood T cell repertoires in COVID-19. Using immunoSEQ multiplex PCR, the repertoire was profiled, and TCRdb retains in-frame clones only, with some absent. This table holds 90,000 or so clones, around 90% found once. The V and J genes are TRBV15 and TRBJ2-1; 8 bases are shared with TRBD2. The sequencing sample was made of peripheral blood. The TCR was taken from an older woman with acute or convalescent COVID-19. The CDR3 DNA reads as TGTGCCACCAGCAGAGGAACTAGCGGACCGAGCTCCTACAATGAGCAGTTCTTC. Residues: CATSRGTSGPSSYNEQFF.